Shown below are 11 T cell receptor beta chains from a single sample sequenced in a study of cytomegalovirus exposure and HLA in healthy donors. The PCR had 60 Vbeta and 13 Jbeta primers. TCRdb keeps only in-frame clones here, not all; method: immunoSEQ multiplex PCR. The table has roughly 140,000 clones, more than 75% seen once. Specimen: PBMCs. The receptors were gathered from a female donor in good health and CMV-seronegative.

The gene calls are TRBV10-2 and TRBJ2-7; perhaps TRBD2 as D (6 bases). Trimming shortened V by 3 bases and J by 0 bases, and 18 bases separated the two germline ends. The CDR3 loop spans 17 amino acids. CDR1 is WSHSY and CDR2 is SAAADI in the germline V gene. The CDR3 nucleotides read TGCGCCAGCAGTGAATGGCTCGGGGACTCATTCTCCTACGAGCAGTACTTC. This encodes CASSEWLGDSFSYEQYF.

This clone was detected many times. The gene calls are TRBV29-1 and TRBJ1-1; D gene uncertain. This CDR3 contains 10 residues. V was cut by 4 bases and J by 7 bases, with 7 bases left in between. Per the germline V gene, CDR1 is SQVTM and CDR2 is ANQGSEA. The CDR3 reads CSVADIEAFF. CDR3 nucleotides: TGCAGCGTTGCAGATATTGAAGCTTTCTTT.

The rearrangement joins TRBV5-1 to TRBJ2-3, with 10 nucleotides matching TRBD1. Germline-derived CDR1 and CDR2 are SGHRS and YFSETQ. The V and J ends lost 0 bases and 5 bases, in that order; junction bases with no gene match: 6. The CDR3 consists of 16 residues. The CDR3: CASSLASRTGGDTQYF. CDR3 in DNA: TGCGCCAGCAGCTTGGCCTCCCGGACAGGGGGAGATACGCAGTATTTT.

This chain links TRBV29-1 with TRBJ1-3; D is unresolved. The CDR3 contains 16 residues. Trimming removed 0 bases from V and 0 bases from J, with 12 bases in between. CDR1 and CDR2 (germline): SQVTM, ANQGSEA. The CDR3 sequence is CSVEDRGKSSGNTIYF. The CDR3 DNA reads TGCAGCGTTGAAGATCGCGGCAAGAGCTCTGGAAACACCATATATTTT.

The genes are TRBV5-1 and TRBJ2-7, with 7 bases identical to TRBD1. This CDR3 has 14 amino acids. Per the germline V gene, CDR1 is SGHRS and CDR2 is YFSETQ. The junction had 7 bases not matched to a gene; V was cut back by 4 bases and J by 3 bases. CDR3 region: CASSMGTANYEQYF. CDR3 bases: TGCGCCAGCAGCATGGGGACAGCAAACTACGAGCAGTACTTC.

The chain carries TRBV27 and TRBJ1-6; perhaps TRBD1 as D (5 bases). The germline gives CDR1 MNHEY, CDR2 SMNVEV (reference sequence). With 6 bases removed from V and 10 bases from J, the gap between germline ends came to 19 bases. CDR3 length equals 15 residues. The CDR3 here is CASSYPPGTGSPLHF. For the CDR3, the DNA is TGTGCCAGCAGCTATCCCCCCGGGACTGGGTCACCCCTCCACTTT.

The CDR3 DNA is TGTGCCAGCAGTGAACGGGCCAGGGGAGAGGCTGGCTACACCTTC. Protein: CASSERARGEAGYTF. The chain joins TRBV6-1 to TRBJ1-2, with D possibly TRBD1 on 6 matching bases. Deletions cut 2 bases from V and 7 bases from J, with 17 bases between. In germline, CDR1 is MNHNS, CDR2 SASEGT. The CDR3 has 15 amino acids.

The V gene is TRBV28, the J gene TRBJ1-1; 7 bases fit TRBD1. The CDR3 runs to 14 residues. V was pared by 2 bases and J by 8 bases, with 8 bases of the junction left unmatched. CDR1 is MDHEN and CDR2 is SYDVKM in the germline V gene. This CDR3 reads CASSLDREGIEAFF. The CDR3 coding sequence is TGTGCCAGCAGTTTAGACAGGGAAGGAATAGAAGCTTTCTTT.

This clone has just one count. This chain joins TRBV28 and TRBJ1-2; D ambiguous. The length of the CDR3 is 13 residues. Germline CDR1 is MDHEN and CDR2 is SYDVKM. V was cut by 0 bases and J by 6 bases, with 8 bases left in between. CDR3 residues: CASSLWLSHGYTF. Written as DNA, the CDR3 is TGTGCCAGCAGTTTATGGTTAAGCCATGGCTACACCTTC.

The gene calls are TRBV7-6 and TRBJ2-2; 9 bases are shared with TRBD1. The CDR3 runs 14 residues. In germline, CDR1 is SGHVS, CDR2 FNYEAQ. V dropped 2 bases and J dropped 6; count of bases not matched to a gene: 1. The CDR3 loop reads CASSLRTGAGELFF. In DNA form, the CDR3 reads TGTGCCAGCAGCTTACGGACAGGGGCCGGGGAGCTGTTTTTT.

This chain joins TRBV28 and TRBJ1-2, with D perhaps matching TRBD1 (6 bases). The CDR3 contains 13 residues. The germline gives CDR1 MDHEN, CDR2 SYDVKM. V was cut by 6 bases and J by 4 bases, with 12 bases left in between. CDR3 sequence (DNA): TGTGCCAGCAGAACGCAGGGGACCTATGGCTACACCTTC. Protein sequence: CASRTQGTYGYTF.